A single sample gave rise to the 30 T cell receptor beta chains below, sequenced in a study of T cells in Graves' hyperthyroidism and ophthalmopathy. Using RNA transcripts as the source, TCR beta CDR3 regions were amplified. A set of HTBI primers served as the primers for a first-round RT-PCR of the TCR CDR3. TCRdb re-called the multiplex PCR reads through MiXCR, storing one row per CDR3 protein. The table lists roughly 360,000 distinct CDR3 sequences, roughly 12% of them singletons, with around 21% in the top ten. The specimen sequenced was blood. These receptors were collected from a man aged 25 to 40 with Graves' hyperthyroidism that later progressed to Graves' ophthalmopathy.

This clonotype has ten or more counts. CDR3 DNA: TGTGCCAGCAACGAGCGGGGGGTACACTACGAGCAGTACTTC. It encodes CASNERGVHYEQYF. The chain joins TRBV7-9 to TRBJ2-7, with TRBD2 matching over 9 bases. Germline V gives CDR1 SEHNR, CDR2 FQNEAQ (reference sequence). The V segment lost 7 bases and the J segment 3 bases; nucleotides outside the gene matches: 7. The CDR3 runs to 14 residues.

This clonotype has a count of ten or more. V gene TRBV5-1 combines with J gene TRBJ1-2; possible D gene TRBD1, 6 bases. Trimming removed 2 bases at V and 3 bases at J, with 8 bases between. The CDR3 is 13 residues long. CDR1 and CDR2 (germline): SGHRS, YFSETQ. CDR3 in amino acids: CASSLPGDYGYTF. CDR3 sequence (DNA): TGCGCCAGCAGCTTACCAGGGGACTATGGCTACACCTTC.

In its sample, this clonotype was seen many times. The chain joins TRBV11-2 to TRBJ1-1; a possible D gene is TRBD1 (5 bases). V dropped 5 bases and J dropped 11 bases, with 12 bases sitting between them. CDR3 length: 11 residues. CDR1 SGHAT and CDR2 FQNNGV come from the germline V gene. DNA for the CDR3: TGTGCCAGCAGCAGCAGCGGGGGTGCTTTCTTT. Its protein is CASSSSGGAFF.

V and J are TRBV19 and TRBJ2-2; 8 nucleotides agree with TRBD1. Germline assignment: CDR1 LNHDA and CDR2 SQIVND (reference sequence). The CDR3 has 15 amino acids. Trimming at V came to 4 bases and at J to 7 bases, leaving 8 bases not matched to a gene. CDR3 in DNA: TGTGCCAGTAGTACCCGGACAGGGTTTATCGGGGAGCTGTTTTTT. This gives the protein CASSTRTGFIGELFF.

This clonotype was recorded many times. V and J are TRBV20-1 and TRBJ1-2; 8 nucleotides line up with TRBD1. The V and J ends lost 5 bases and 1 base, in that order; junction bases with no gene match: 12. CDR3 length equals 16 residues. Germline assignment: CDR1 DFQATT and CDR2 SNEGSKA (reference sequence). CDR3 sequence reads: CSAHPARTGYNYGYTF. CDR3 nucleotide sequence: TGCAGTGCTCACCCAGCCAGGACAGGGTATAACTATGGCTACACCTTC.

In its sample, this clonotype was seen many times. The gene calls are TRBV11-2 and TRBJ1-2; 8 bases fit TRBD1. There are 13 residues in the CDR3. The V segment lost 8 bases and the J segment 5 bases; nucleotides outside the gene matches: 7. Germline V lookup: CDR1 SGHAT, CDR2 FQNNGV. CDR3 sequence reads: CASRTGPGYGYTF. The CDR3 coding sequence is TGTGCCAGCCGGACAGGGCCGGGGTATGGCTACACCTTC.

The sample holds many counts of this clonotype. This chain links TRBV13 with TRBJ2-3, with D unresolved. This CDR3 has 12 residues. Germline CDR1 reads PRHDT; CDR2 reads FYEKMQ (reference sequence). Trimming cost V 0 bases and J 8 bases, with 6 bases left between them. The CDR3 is CASSLGLGTQYF. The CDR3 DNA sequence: TGTGCCAGCAGCTTAGGGCTGGGTACGCAGTATTTT.

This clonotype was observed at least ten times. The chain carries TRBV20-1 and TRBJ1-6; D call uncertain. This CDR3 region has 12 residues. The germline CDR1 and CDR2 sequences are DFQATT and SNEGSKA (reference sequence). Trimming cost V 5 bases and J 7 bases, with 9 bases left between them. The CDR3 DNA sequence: TGCAGTGCTGGGAACAGCAATTCACCCCTCCACTTT. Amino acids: CSAGNSNSPLHF.

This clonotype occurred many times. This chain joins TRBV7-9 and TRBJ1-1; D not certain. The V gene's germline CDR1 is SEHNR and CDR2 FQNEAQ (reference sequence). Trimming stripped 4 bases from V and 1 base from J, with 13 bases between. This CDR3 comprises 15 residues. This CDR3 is CASSSQSDENTEAFF. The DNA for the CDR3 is TGTGCCAGCAGCTCCCAAAGCGATGAGAACACTGAAGCTTTCTTT.

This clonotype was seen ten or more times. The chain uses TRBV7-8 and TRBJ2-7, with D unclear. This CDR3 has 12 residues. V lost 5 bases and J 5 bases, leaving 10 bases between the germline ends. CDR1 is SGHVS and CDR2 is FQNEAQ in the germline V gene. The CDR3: CASSLYRDEQYF. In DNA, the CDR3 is TGTGCCAGCAGCCTATACCGGGACGAGCAGTACTTC.

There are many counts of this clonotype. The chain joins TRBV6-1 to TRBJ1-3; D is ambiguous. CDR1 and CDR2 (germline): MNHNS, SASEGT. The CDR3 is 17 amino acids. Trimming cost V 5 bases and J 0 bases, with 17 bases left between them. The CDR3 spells CASSLTTTVYSGNTIYF. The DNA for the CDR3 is TGTGCCAGCAGTCTAACTACTACTGTTTACTCTGGAAACACCATATATTTT.

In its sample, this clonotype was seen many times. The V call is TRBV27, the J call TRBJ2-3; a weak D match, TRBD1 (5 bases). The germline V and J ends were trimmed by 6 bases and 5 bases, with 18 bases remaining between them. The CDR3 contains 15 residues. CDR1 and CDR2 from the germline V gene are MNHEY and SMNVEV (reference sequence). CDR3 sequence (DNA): TGTGCCAGCAGCCCTCTTCTAGGGGCGCAAGATACGCAGTATTTT. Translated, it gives CASSPLLGAQDTQYF.

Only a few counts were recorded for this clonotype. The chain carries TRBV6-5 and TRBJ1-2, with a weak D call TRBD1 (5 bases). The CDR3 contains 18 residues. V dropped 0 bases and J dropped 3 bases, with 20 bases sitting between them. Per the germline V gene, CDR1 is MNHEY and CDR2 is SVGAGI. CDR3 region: CASSYSFYTGKSHYGYTF. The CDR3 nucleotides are TGTGCCAGCAGTTACTCGTTTTATACAGGAAAGTCCCACTATGGCTACACCTTC.

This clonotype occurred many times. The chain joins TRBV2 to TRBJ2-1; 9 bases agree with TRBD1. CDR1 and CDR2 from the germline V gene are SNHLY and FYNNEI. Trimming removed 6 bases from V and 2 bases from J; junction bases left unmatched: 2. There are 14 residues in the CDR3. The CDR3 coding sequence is TGTGCCAGCAGGACAGGGGGAGCCTACAATGAGCAGTTCTTC. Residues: CASRTGGAYNEQFF. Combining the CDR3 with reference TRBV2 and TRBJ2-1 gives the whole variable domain EPEVTQTPSHQVTQMGQEVILRCVPISNHLYFYWYRQILGQKVEFLVSFYNNEISEKSEIFDDQFSVERPDGSNFTLKIRSTKLEDSAMYFCASRTGGAYNEQFFGPGTRLTVL.

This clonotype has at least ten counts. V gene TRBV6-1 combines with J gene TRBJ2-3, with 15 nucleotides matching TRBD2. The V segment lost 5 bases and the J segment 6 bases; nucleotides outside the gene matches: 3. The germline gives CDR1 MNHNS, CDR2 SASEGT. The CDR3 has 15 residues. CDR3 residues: CASSSGLAGGDTQYF. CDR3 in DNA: TGTGCCAGCAGTTCTGGACTAGCGGGGGGGGATACGCAGTATTTT.

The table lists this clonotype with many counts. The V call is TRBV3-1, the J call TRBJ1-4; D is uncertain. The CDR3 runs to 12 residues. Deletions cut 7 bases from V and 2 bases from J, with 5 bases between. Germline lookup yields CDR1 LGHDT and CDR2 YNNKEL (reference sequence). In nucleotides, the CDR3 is TGTGCCAGCAAAGGGACTAATGAAAAACTGTTTTTT. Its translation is CASKGTNEKLFF. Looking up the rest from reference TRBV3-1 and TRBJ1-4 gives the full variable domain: DTAVSQTPKYLVTQMGNDKSIKCEQNLGHDTMYWYKQDSKKFLKIMFSYNNKELIINETVPNRFSPKSPDKAHLNLHINSLELGDSAVYFCASKGTNEKLFFGSGTQLSVL.

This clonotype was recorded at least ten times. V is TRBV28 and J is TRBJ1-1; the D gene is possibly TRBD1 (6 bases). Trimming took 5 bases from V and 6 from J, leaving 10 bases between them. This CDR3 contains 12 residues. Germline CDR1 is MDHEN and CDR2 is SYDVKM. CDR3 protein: CASSTRGAEAFF. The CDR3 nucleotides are TGTGCCAGCAGTACCAGGGGAGCTGAAGCTTTCTTT. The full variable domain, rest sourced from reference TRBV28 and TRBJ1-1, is DVKVTQSSRYLVKRTGEKVFLECVQDMDHENMFWYRQDPGLGLRLIYFSYDVKMKEKGDIPEGYSVSREKKERFSLILESASTNQTSMYLCASSTRGAEAFFGQGTRLTVV.

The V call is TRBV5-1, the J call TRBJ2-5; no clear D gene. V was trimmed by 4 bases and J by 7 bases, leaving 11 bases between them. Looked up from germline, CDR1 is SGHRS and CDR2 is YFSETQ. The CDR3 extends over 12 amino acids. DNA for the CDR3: TGCGCCAGCAGCGAGTCTAGGACGACCCAGTACTTC. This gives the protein CASSESRTTQYF.

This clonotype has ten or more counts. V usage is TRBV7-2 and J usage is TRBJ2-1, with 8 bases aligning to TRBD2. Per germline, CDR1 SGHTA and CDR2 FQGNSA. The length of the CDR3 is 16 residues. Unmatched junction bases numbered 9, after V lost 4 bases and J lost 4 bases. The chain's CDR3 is CASSSLRGGLYNEQFF. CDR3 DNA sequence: TGTGCCAGCAGCTCCCTACGGGGGGGGTTGTACAATGAGCAGTTCTTC.

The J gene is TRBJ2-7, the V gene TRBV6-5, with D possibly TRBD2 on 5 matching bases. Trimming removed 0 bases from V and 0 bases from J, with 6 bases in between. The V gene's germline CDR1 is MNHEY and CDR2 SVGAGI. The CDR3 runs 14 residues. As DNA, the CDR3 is TGTGCCAGCAGTTACTCCGGGGTCTCCTACGAGCAGTACTTC. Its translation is CASSYSGVSYEQYF.

The chain's CDR3 is CASSPQQGAKNIQYF. The DNA for the CDR3 is TGTGCCAGCAGTCCCCAACAGGGAGCCAAAAACATTCAGTACTTC. V usage is TRBV12-3 or TRBV12-4 and J usage is TRBJ2-4; maybe TRBD1 (6 bases). The CDR3 runs to 15 residues. Deletions cut 5 bases from V and 0 bases from J, with 11 bases between.

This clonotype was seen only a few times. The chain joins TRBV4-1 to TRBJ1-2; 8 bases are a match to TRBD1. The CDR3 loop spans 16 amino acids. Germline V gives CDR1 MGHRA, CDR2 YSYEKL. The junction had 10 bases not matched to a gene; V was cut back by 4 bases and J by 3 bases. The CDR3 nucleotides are TGCGCCAGCAGCCCTAGCTCAGGGGGCGCCCACTATGGCTACACCTTC. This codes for CASSPSSGGAHYGYTF.

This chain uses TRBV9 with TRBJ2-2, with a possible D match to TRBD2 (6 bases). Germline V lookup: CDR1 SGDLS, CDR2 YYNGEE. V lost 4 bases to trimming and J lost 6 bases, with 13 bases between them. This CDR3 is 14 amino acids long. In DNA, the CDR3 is TGTGCCAGCAGCCTCACGGGGGAGGCCGGGGAGCTGTTTTTT. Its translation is CASSLTGEAGELFF.

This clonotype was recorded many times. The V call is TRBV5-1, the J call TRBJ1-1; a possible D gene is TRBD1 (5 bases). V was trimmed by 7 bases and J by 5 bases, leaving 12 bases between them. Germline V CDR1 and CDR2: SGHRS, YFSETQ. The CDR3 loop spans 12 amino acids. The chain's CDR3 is CASALGGTEAFF. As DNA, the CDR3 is TGCGCCAGCGCTCTGGGGGGGACTGAAGCTTTCTTT.

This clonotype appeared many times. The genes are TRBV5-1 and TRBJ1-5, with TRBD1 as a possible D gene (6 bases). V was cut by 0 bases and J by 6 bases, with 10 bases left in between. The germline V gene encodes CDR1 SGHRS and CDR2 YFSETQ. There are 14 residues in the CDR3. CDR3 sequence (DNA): TGCGCCAGCAGCTTGGGGACAGAGGCTCAGCCCCAGCATTTT. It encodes CASSLGTEAQPQHF.

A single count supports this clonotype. The CDR3 nucleotides read TGCAGTGCTCCGGTTGGGGGGGGCACAGATACGCAGTATTTT. Amino acids: CSAPVGGGTDTQYF. The chain has TRBV20-1 and TRBJ2-3; TRBD2 matches 7 bases. Germline trimming cut 5 bases from V and 1 base from J; bases unmatched to any gene: 6. Germline CDR1 reads DFQATT; CDR2 reads SNEGSKA (reference sequence). The CDR3 has 14 residues.

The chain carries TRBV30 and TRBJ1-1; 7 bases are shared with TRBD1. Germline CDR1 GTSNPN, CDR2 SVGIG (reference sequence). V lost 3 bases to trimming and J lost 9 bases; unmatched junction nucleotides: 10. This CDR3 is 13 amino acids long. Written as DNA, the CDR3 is TGTGCCTGGAGGGGCCCCTCGAGGGGGCAAGCTTTCTTT. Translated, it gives CAWRGPSRGQAFF. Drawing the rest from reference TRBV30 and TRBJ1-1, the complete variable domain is SQTIHQWPATLVQPVGSPLSLECTVEGTSNPNLYWYRQAAGRGLQLLFYSVGIGQISSEVPQNLSASRPQDRQFILSSKKLLLSDSGFYLCAWRGPSRGQAFFGQGTRLTVV.

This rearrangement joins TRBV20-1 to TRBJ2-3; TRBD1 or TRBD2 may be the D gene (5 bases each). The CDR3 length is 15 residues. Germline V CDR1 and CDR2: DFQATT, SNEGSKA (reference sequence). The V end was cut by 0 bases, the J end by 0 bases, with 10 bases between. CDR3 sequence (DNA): TGCAGTGCTAGAGAGGGGGAGTCCAGCACAGATACGCAGTATTTT. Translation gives CSAREGESSTDTQYF.

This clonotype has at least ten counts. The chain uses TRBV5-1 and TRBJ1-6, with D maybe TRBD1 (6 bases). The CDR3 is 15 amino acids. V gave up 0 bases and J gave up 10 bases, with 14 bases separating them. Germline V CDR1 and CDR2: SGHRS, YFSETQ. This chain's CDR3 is CASSLAGRGRSPLHF. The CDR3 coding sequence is TGCGCCAGCAGCTTGGCCGGCAGGGGACGGTCACCCCTCCACTTT.

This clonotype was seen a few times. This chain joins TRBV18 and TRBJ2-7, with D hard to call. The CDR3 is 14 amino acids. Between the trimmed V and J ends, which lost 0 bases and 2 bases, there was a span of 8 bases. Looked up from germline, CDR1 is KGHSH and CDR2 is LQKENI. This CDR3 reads CASSPPRSTYEQYF. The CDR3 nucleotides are TGTGCCAGCTCACCACCCCGTTCTACCTACGAGCAGTACTTC. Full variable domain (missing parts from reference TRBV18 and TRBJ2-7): NAGVMQNPRHLVRRRGQEARLRCSPMKGHSHVYWYRQLPEEGLKFMVYLQKENIIDESGMPKERFSAEFPKEGPSILRIQQVVRGDSAAYFCASSPPRSTYEQYFGPGTRLTVT.